The 17 T cell receptor beta chains reported below all come from one sample, sequenced in a study of STAT5B mutations in CD4+ large granular lymphocyte leukemia. Assay: immunoSEQ multiplex PCR; the TCRdb copy retains only in-frame clones and omits some. The sample has tens of thousands of clones, more than 65% seen once. The sequenced sample consisted of CD4+ T cells from blood buffy coats. These receptor sequences come from a human donor in good health.

The rearrangement joins TRBV9 to TRBJ2-5; 10 bases fit TRBD1. The CDR3 consists of 15 residues. The germline V gene has CDR1 SGDLS and CDR2 YYNGEE. V shed 2 bases, J shed 5 bases, and the junction held 6 bases outside the gene matches. The CDR3 region has the DNA TGTGCCAGCAGCGTCCAGACAGGGGGCGGGGAGACCCAGTACTTC. Translated, it gives CASSVQTGGGETQYF.

In nucleotides, the CDR3 is TGCGCCAGCAGCTTCGGGACAGGGATATCAGAGCAGTACTTC. Translating it yields CASSFGTGISEQYF. The V gene is TRBV5-1, the J gene TRBJ2-7; 9 nucleotides agree with TRBD1. The CDR3 extends over 14 amino acids. Losses at the gene ends were 2 bases for V and 7 bases for J; bases not matched to a gene: 7. CDR1 and CDR2 (germline): SGHRS, YFSETQ.

The chain is built from TRBV10-2 and TRBJ1-5, with D possibly matching TRBD1 (5 bases). The V end was cut by 4 bases, the J end by 4 bases, with 11 bases between. The CDR3 sequence is 14 residues long. Germline V CDR1 and CDR2: WSHSY, SAAADI. CDR3 sequence (DNA): TGCGCCAGCAGTGGGATACAGGATAATCAGCCCCAGCATTTT. Its protein product is CASSGIQDNQPQHF.

The chain combines TRBV10-3 with TRBJ2-1, with a possible D match to TRBD2 (5 bases). The CDR3 covers 13 residues. Germline CDR1 and CDR2: ENHRY and SYGVKD. V lost 11 bases, J lost 6 bases, and 17 bases lay in between. The CDR3 sequence: CASAAGGVNEQFF. The CDR3 DNA reads TGTGCCTCCGCGGCGGGTGGGGTCAATGAGCAGTTCTTC.

This clone was recorded once. The rearrangement links TRBV12-5 to TRBJ2-5; unclear D gene. Looked up from germline, CDR1 is LGHNT and CDR2 is FRNRAP. The germline V and J ends were trimmed by 0 bases and 5 bases, with 4 bases remaining between them. This CDR3 has 12 amino acids. The CDR3 sequence: CASGLVVETQYF. The DNA for the CDR3 is TGTGCTAGTGGTTTGGTAGTGGAGACCCAGTACTTC.

The J gene is TRBJ1-1, the V gene TRBV2, with D uncertain. Germline V gene data show CDR1 as SNHLY and CDR2 as FYNNEI. Deletions cut 5 bases from V and 1 base from J, with 8 bases between. CDR3 length: 13 residues. The CDR3, as DNA: TGTGCCAGCAGTTACGGACGGAACACTGAAGCTTTCTTT. Protein sequence: CASSYGRNTEAFF. Full variable domain (rest looked up from reference TRBV2 and TRBJ1-1): EPEVTQTPSHQVTQMGQEVILRCVPISNHLYFYWYRQILGQKVEFLVSFYNNEISEKSEIFDDQFSVERPDGSNFTLKIRSTKLEDSAMYFCASSYGRNTEAFFGQGTRLTVV.

This clone was seen only once. The chain couples TRBV5-1 to TRBJ1-5; D is possibly TRBD1 (6 bases). There are 15 residues in the CDR3. V lost 0 bases, J lost 6 bases, and 13 bases lay in between. Germline CDR1 and CDR2: SGHRS and YFSETQ. The CDR3: CASSLDGGGSQPQHF. In nucleotides, the CDR3 is TGCGCCAGCAGCTTGGATGGAGGGGGTAGTCAGCCCCAGCATTTT.

This chain uses TRBV28 with TRBJ1-2; D may be TRBD1 (6 bases). Trimming removed 7 bases at V and 0 bases at J, with 15 bases between. This CDR3 is built from 15 residues. The V gene's germline CDR1 is MDHEN and CDR2 SYDVKM. CDR3 sequence (DNA): TGTGCCAGCACTAACGGGGGCGCTTCTAACTATGGCTACACCTTC. This codes for CASTNGGASNYGYTF.

A single count supports this clone. The chain has TRBV28 and TRBJ1-6, with D possibly TRBD1 on 6 matching bases. Trimming pared 6 bases from V and 4 bases from J, leaving 10 bases between. The CDR3 extends over 14 amino acids. CDR1 is MDHEN and CDR2 is SYDVKM in the germline V gene. DNA for the CDR3: TGTGCCAGCAGCCTCGGACAGTATAATTCACCCCTCCACTTT. It encodes CASSLGQYNSPLHF. Supplemented by reference TRBV28 and TRBJ1-6, the full variable domain reads DVKVTQSSRYLVKRTGEKVFLECVQDMDHENMFWYRQDPGLGLRLIYFSYDVKMKEKGDIPEGYSVSREKKERFSLILESASTNQTSMYLCASSLGQYNSPLHFGNGTRLTVT.

The chain joins TRBV30 to TRBJ2-7, with 8 nucleotides matching TRBD2. V dropped 0 bases and J dropped 3; count of bases not matched to a gene: 4. The CDR3 length is 14 residues. From germline, CDR1 is GTSNPN and CDR2 SVGIG (reference sequence). The CDR3 bases are TGTGCCTGGAGTGTGGGTAGCGGGGTCTACGAGCAGTACTTC. Its translation is CAWSVGSGVYEQYF.

This chain joins TRBV29-1 and TRBJ2-2, with D perhaps matching TRBD2 (6 bases). The CDR3 has 17 amino acids. The V end lost 4 bases, the J end lost 0 bases, and 18 bases lay between the germline ends. CDR1 is SQVTM and CDR2 is ANQGSEA in the germline V gene. In nucleotides, the CDR3 is TGCAGCGTTGGAGATTATGGTGGAGGGCCGAACACCGGGGAGCTGTTTTTT. The encoded protein is CSVGDYGGGPNTGELFF.

The chain couples TRBV6-6 to TRBJ1-2; D is undetermined. V lost 6 bases, J lost 0 bases, and 11 bases lay in between. CDR1 MNHNY and CDR2 SVGAGI come from the germline V gene (reference sequence). The CDR3 extends over 14 amino acids. In DNA, the CDR3 is TGTGCCAGCAGCCCGACACATCCTAACTATGGCTACACCTTC. Translation gives CASSPTHPNYGYTF.

The rearrangement links TRBV28 to TRBJ1-2; D possibly corresponds to TRBD1 (5 bases). There are 14 residues in the CDR3. Germline CDR1 reads MDHEN; CDR2 reads SYDVKM. V was clipped by 6 bases and J by 2 bases, with 13 bases between them. CDR3 sequence reads: CASRTGTANYGYTF. The CDR3 DNA reads TGTGCCAGCAGGACTGGGACTGCCAACTATGGCTACACCTTC.

The V and J genes are TRBV28 and TRBJ1-1; the match to TRBD1 covers 9 bases. Germline trimming cut 2 bases from V and 5 bases from J; bases unmatched to any gene: 6. The CDR3 sequence is 15 residues long. CDR1 and CDR2 from the germline V gene are MDHEN and SYDVKM. This CDR3 is CASSLGTGPGTEAFF. The CDR3 coding sequence is TGTGCCAGCAGTTTAGGGACAGGGCCGGGGACTGAAGCTTTCTTT. The variable domain in full, completed from reference TRBV28 and TRBJ1-1, reads DVKVTQSSRYLVKRTGEKVFLECVQDMDHENMFWYRQDPGLGLRLIYFSYDVKMKEKGDIPEGYSVSREKKERFSLILESASTNQTSMYLCASSLGTGPGTEAFFGQGTRLTVV.

The table lists this clone with a few counts. The chain joins TRBV19 to TRBJ1-4; no firm D call. Looked up from germline, CDR1 is LNHDA and CDR2 is SQIVND (reference sequence). Trimming removed 7 bases from V and 12 bases from J, with 18 bases in between. There are 13 residues in the CDR3. CDR3 sequence: CASNTLYARELFF. The DNA of the CDR3 is TGTGCCAGTAACACCTTGTATGCCCGGGAACTGTTTTTT.

The CDR3 DNA reads TGTGCCAGCAGTGTCCCCGGGATCCTAATGGGAGCTTTCTTT. Encoded protein: CASSVPGILMGAFF. The chain uses TRBV25-1 and TRBJ1-1; D uncertain. Germline-derived CDR1 and CDR2 are MGHDK and SYGVNS. Trimming took 4 bases from V and 10 from J, leaving 19 bases between them. The CDR3 covers 14 residues. Filled out from reference TRBV25-1 and TRBJ1-1, the complete variable domain reads EADIYQTPRYLVIGTGKKITLECSQTMGHDKMYWYQQDPGMELHLIHYSYGVNSTEKGDLSSESTVSRIRTEHFPLTLESARPSHTSQYLCASSVPGILMGAFFGQGTRLTVV.

The chain links TRBV2 to TRBJ1-5, with D possibly being TRBD1 (5 bases). Germline lookup yields CDR1 SNHLY and CDR2 FYNNEI. CDR3 length: 12 residues. V lost 3 bases and J lost 7, with 7 bases in between. The CDR3 sequence is CASSEWGQPQHF. CDR3 DNA sequence: TGTGCCAGCAGTGAGTGGGGCCAGCCCCAGCATTTT.